Below, 28 T cell receptor beta chains from the same sample are listed, as sequenced in a study of CD8 T cells in ankylosing spondylitis. TCRdb processed the 5' RACE reads anew with MiXCR; each CDR3 protein has one entry. The sample consists of under 170,000 distinct CDR3 sequences, around 43% of them appearing once. Input material: synovial fluid, either unsorted or a sorted T cell fraction (not recorded which). The receptor set was obtained from a male donor with ankylosing spondylitis.

The J gene is TRBJ2-6, the V gene TRBV7-9; D is unclear. The CDR3 spans 14 residues. The V gene's germline CDR1 is SEHNR and CDR2 FQNEAQ (reference sequence). Trimming pared 4 bases from V and 6 bases from J, leaving 10 bases between. CDR3 nucleotide sequence: TGTGCCAGCAGCTCCCGAATCGCGGCCAACGTCCTGACTTTC. Protein: CASSSRIAANVLTF.

The chain recombines TRBV11-2 with TRBJ2-1, with 9 bases identical to TRBD2. The V gene end was trimmed by 4 bases and the J gene end by 0 bases; junction bases not matched to a gene: 4. In germline, CDR1 is SGHAT, CDR2 FQNNGV. CDR3 length: 16 amino acids. The CDR3 loop is CASSSFSGSSYNEQFF. DNA of the CDR3: TGTGCCAGCAGCTCTTTTAGCGGGAGCTCCTACAATGAGCAGTTCTTC.

This rearrangement joins TRBV24-1 to TRBJ1-1; D not certain. Germline CDR1 KGHDR, CDR2 SFDVKD. CDR3 length: 13 residues. Trimming cost V 6 bases and J 0 bases, with 7 bases left between them. This CDR3 reads CATSNVMNTEAFF. Written as DNA, the CDR3 is TGTGCCACCAGTAACGTAATGAACACTGAAGCTTTCTTT.

This chain links TRBV27 with TRBJ2-3; 9 bases fit TRBD2. This CDR3 contains 19 residues. Germline V CDR1 and CDR2: MNHEY, SMNVEV (reference sequence). J gave up 2 bases and V 5 bases, and 17 bases lay outside the gene matches. The CDR3 DNA reads as TGTGCCAGCAGTCCCCCCCCTAGCGGGAATCCGGGCTACACAGATACGCAGTATTTT. Translation gives CASSPPPSGNPGYTDTQYF.

The chain uses TRBV4-1 and TRBJ1-1; tentative D call: TRBD1 (6 bases). The CDR3 has 15 residues. The ends were cut back, 1 base at V and 5 bases at J, with 14 bases in the middle. Per the germline V gene, CDR1 is MGHRA and CDR2 is YSYEKL. CDR3 amino acids: CASSQVAGARTEAFF. CDR3 bases: TGCGCCAGCAGCCAAGTGGCAGGGGCGCGGACTGAAGCTTTCTTT.

This clonotype was seen ten or more times. This chain connects TRBV4-3 to TRBJ2-1; the match to TRBD2 covers 16 bases. The CDR3 consists of 15 residues. Germline V gives CDR1 LGHNA, CDR2 YSLEER. The V segment lost 4 bases and the J segment 9 bases; nucleotides outside the gene matches: 3. The CDR3 coding sequence is TGCGCCAGCAGCCTGGGACTAGCGGGAGGGGTTGAGCAGTTCTTC. This encodes CASSLGLAGGVEQFF.

V is TRBV6-1 and J is TRBJ2-1, with TRBD2 matching over 12 bases. The CDR3 has 16 residues. The J segment lost 2 bases and the V segment lost 5 bases, leaving 4 bases of the junction unmatched. Germline CDR1 is MNHNS and CDR2 is SASEGT. The CDR3 DNA sequence: TGTGCCAGCAGTACCCTAGCGGGAGGGACCTACAATGAGCAGTTCTTC. It is translated as CASSTLAGGTYNEQFF.

The V and J genes are TRBV20-1 and TRBJ2-1; 8 positions match TRBD2. The CDR3 contains 15 residues. Germline trimming cut 5 bases from V and 9 bases from J; bases unmatched to any gene: 15. From germline, CDR1 is DFQATT and CDR2 SNEGSKA (reference sequence). As DNA, the CDR3 is TGCAGTGCTGACGAAAGCGGGAGTGCAACCGGTGAGCAGTTCTTC. It encodes CSADESGSATGEQFF.

The V and J genes are TRBV20-1 and TRBJ2-1, with 11 bases aligning to TRBD2. The junction had 8 bases not matched to a gene; V was cut back by 0 bases and J by 4 bases. The length of the CDR3 is 17 residues. The germline gives CDR1 DFQATT, CDR2 SNEGSKA (reference sequence). The CDR3 region is CSARDNVAGGWYNEQFF. The CDR3 nucleotides read TGCAGTGCTAGAGACAACGTAGCGGGAGGGTGGTACAATGAGCAGTTCTTC.

This clonotype showed up just a few times. The chain couples TRBV4-1 to TRBJ2-1, with TRBD2 matching 15 bases. This CDR3 is 14 amino acids long. Germline lookup yields CDR1 MGHRA and CDR2 YSYEKL. Trimming cost V 3 bases and J 14 bases; bases outside gene matches: 5. The CDR3 region is CASSQGLAGGNEFF. The CDR3 DNA reads TGCGCCAGCAGCCAGGGACTAGCGGGAGGAAACGAGTTCTTC.

Comment on this clonotype: At one boundary the junction diverges from the germline segment, which might be a read error. The V gene is TRBV7-7, the J gene TRBJ1-6; TRBD1 might be the D (5 bases). This CDR3 is 13 amino acids long. Germline CDR1 SSHAT, CDR2 FNYEAQ (reference sequence). DNA of the CDR3: TGTGCTAGCAGCAAAGCTAGGGGTGCACCCCTCCACTTT. This translates into CASSKARGAPLHF.

CDR3 residues: CAILLNYGYTF. As DNA, the CDR3 is TGTGCCATCCTTCTTAACTATGGCTACACCTTC. This chain links TRBV10-3 with TRBJ1-2, with D unclear. The V gene's germline CDR1 is ENHRY and CDR2 SYGVKD. With 8 bases removed from V and 1 base from J, the gap between germline ends came to 5 bases. This CDR3 has 11 amino acids.

The sample holds a few counts of this clonotype. The chain joins TRBV20-1 to TRBJ2-5; D possibly matches TRBD1 or TRBD2 (6 bases each). From germline, CDR1 is DFQATT and CDR2 SNEGSKA (reference sequence). The V end lost 4 bases, the J end lost 5 bases, and 14 bases lay between the germline ends. The CDR3 runs to 13 residues. The CDR3 nucleotides read TGCAGTGCTACTAGGGGGGTAGAGGAGACCCAGTACTTC. This sequence encodes CSATRGVEETQYF.

This clonotype was detected only a few times. The gene calls are TRBV9 and TRBJ2-3, with no clear D. V gave up 1 base and J gave up 0 bases, with 24 bases separating them. This CDR3 has 20 amino acids. In germline, CDR1 is SGDLS, CDR2 YYNGEE. The CDR3 reads CASSVHPSATAQRSTDTQYF. The CDR3 DNA reads as TGTGCCAGCAGCGTACACCCGTCCGCAACCGCCCAGAGAAGCACAGATACGCAGTATTTT.

The chain links TRBV5-1 to TRBJ1-2; D might be TRBD1 (6 bases). The germline V gene has CDR1 SGHRS and CDR2 YFSETQ. V lost 2 bases to trimming and J lost 2 bases, with 7 bases between them. The CDR3 is 13 amino acids. The CDR3 loop is CASSFRGNYGYTF. The CDR3 bases are TGCGCCAGCAGCTTCAGGGGAAACTATGGCTACACCTTC.

This clonotype was recorded many times. The chain recombines TRBV4-1 with TRBJ2-1, with D perhaps TRBD2 (6 bases). Trimming removed 4 bases at V and 8 bases at J, with 21 bases between. The germline V gene has CDR1 MGHRA and CDR2 YSYEKL. This CDR3 spans 16 amino acids. The DNA for the CDR3 is TGCGCCAGCAGCCGCGAAGAGGGGACTGCCGTGGATGAGCAGTTCTTC. This encodes CASSREEGTAVDEQFF.

The V and J genes are TRBV4-1 and TRBJ1-1, with D perhaps matching TRBD1 (5 bases). Germline V CDR1 and CDR2: MGHRA, YSYEKL. The CDR3 consists of 12 residues. V was cut by 3 bases and J by 8 bases, with 10 bases left in between. CDR3 in DNA: TGCGCCAGCAGCCAGCCCTGGGGGGAAGCTTTCTTT. It is translated as CASSQPWGEAFF.

Here the CDR3 reads CASSPLGSRGENYGYTF. In DNA, the CDR3 is TGTGCCAGCAGTCCCCTAGGGAGCAGGGGGGAAAACTATGGCTACACCTTC. The chain recombines TRBV27 with TRBJ1-2, with 7 bases identical to TRBD1. Germline lookup yields CDR1 MNHEY and CDR2 SMNVEV (reference sequence). Trimming took 5 bases from V and 2 from J; bases not matched to a gene: 14. The CDR3 runs to 17 residues.

This clonotype was seen a few times. The chain carries TRBV7-9 and TRBJ2-5; the D gene is possibly TRBD1 (5 bases). Germline CDR1 and CDR2: SEHNR and FQNEAQ (reference sequence). The CDR3 spans 14 residues. The ends were cut back, 3 bases at V and 1 base at J, with 9 bases in the middle. In DNA, the CDR3 is TGTGCCAGCAGCTTCTGGGGCATCCAAGAGACCCAGTACTTC. Translating gives CASSFWGIQETQYF.

The V gene is TRBV5-6, the J gene TRBJ2-1; the match to TRBD1 covers 7 bases. Germline lookup yields CDR1 SGHDT and CDR2 YYEEEE. The V gene end was trimmed by 0 bases and the J gene end by 5 bases; junction bases not matched to a gene: 14. The CDR3 is 18 residues long. CDR3 region: CASSLAYVETGINNEQFF. The CDR3 DNA reads TGTGCCAGCAGCTTGGCCTATGTTGAGACAGGGATTAACAATGAGCAGTTCTTC.

J is TRBJ2-1 and V is TRBV5-1, with D perhaps matching TRBD1 or TRBD2 (5 bases each). The CDR3 sequence is 15 residues long. V was trimmed by 7 bases and J by 0 bases, leaving 14 bases between them. Germline-derived CDR1 and CDR2 are SGHRS and YFSETQ. CDR3 loop: CASGDEGSSYNEQFF. The CDR3 coding sequence is TGCGCCAGCGGGGACGAGGGTAGCTCCTACAATGAGCAGTTCTTC.

This rearrangement joins TRBV2 to TRBJ2-2; D remains unclear. V lost 5 bases to trimming and J lost 4 bases, with 11 bases between them. The CDR3 is made up of 14 amino acids. Germline V gives CDR1 SNHLY, CDR2 FYNNEI. CDR3 sequence: CASSPPLATGELFF. CDR3 bases: TGTGCCAGCAGTCCCCCCCTGGCCACCGGGGAGCTGTTTTTT.

The V call is TRBV12-3 or TRBV12-4, the J call TRBJ1-5; perhaps TRBD1 as D (5 bases). The length of the CDR3 is 15 residues. The ends were cut back, 5 bases at V and 2 bases at J, with 13 bases in the middle. CDR3 in amino acids: CASSPYGRGNQPQHF. The CDR3 nucleotides are TGTGCCAGCAGTCCCTATGGCAGGGGCAATCAGCCCCAGCATTTT.

This sequence joins TRBV12-3 or TRBV12-4 and TRBJ1-1; D remains unclear. V was cut by 8 bases and J by 1 base, with 8 bases left in between. This CDR3 has 12 amino acids. The CDR3 DNA reads TGTGCCAGCGTTAGGAAGAACACTGAAGCTTTCTTT. Its protein product is CASVRKNTEAFF.

The table lists this clonotype with a few counts. The genes are TRBV7-4 and TRBJ2-1, with 7 nucleotides matching TRBD2. This CDR3 region has 16 residues. The V gene's germline CDR1 is SGHVT and CDR2 SQSDAQ. The V and J ends lost 4 bases and 4 bases, in that order; junction bases with no gene match: 10. CDR3: CASSSIPAREYNEQFF. DNA of the CDR3: TGTGCCAGCAGCTCGATCCCCGCGCGGGAGTACAATGAGCAGTTCTTC.

This clonotype was counted between two and nine times. The chain couples TRBV10-3 to TRBJ1-1; a possible D gene is TRBD1 (6 bases). The CDR3 extends over 17 amino acids. Germline lookup yields CDR1 ENHRY and CDR2 SYGVKD. V shed 0 bases and J shed 7 bases, with 21 bases lying between them. The DNA for the CDR3 is TGTGCCATCAGTGAGTCGTCAGGGAACCGGGGGCCCTATGAAGCTTTCTTT. It is translated as CAISESSGNRGPYEAFF.

This chain links TRBV6-1 with TRBJ2-2; D may correspond to TRBD1 or TRBD2 (5 bases each). Trimming stripped 10 bases from V and 6 bases from J, with 12 bases between. The germline CDR1 and CDR2 sequences are MNHNS and SASEGT. The CDR3 spans 12 residues. CDR3 in amino acids: CATRDGAGELFF. The DNA for the CDR3 is TGTGCCACCAGGGACGGGGCCGGGGAGCTGTTTTTT.

This clonotype has more than one count but fewer than ten. The chain links TRBV6-5 to TRBJ2-1; D may be TRBD1 or TRBD2 (6 bases each). The length of the CDR3 is 11 residues. V was cut by 11 bases and J by 10 bases, with 15 bases left in between. Germline V gives CDR1 MNHEY, CDR2 SVGAGI. For the CDR3, the DNA is TGTGCCGTCGAGGGGGGACGGGAGCAGTTCTTC. Translated: CAVEGGREQFF.